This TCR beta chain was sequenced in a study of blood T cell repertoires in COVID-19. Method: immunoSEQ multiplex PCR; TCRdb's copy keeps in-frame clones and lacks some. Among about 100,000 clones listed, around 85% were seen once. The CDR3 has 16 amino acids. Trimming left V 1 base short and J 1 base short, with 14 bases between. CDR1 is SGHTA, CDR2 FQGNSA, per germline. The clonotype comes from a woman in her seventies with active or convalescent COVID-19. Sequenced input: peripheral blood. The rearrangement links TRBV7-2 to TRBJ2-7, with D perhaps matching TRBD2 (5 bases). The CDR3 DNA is TGTGCCAGCAGCTTAGTCGGCGGACGGGGATCCTACGAGCAGTACTTC. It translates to CASSLVGGRGSYEQYF.